This TCR beta chain is drawn from a study of OX40 agonist ivuxolimab in advanced cancers. Findings and limits, study-wide: In CD8+ T cells, expanded clones were on average more numerous than in CD4+. There was clonal expansion of CD4+ and CD8+ blood T cells by week 6 at 0.1 to 3.0 mg/kg. Certain nonresponders additionally had low normalized T-cell clonal expansion.

Germline V CDR1 and CDR2: SGHRS, YFSETQ. The CDR3 contains 15 residues. Losses at the gene ends were 5 bases for V and 4 bases for J; bases not matched to a gene: 5. With regard to this clone: What it binds is not known.

Data came from immunoSEQ multiplex PCR; TCRdb stores just in-frame clones and leaves some out. The sample has tens of thousands of clones, approximately 90% seen once. The chain couples TRBV5-1 to TRBJ2-1; 11 bases agree with TRBD2. Sequenced material: CD4+ or CD8+ T cells sorted from blood, taken in a trial of the OX40 agonist ivuxolimab. The TCR was taken from an adult with an advanced solid tumor such as melanoma, head and neck, liver or kidney cancer. The CDR3 DNA sequence: TGCGCCAGCAGTCGGGGGACTAGCGGTTACAATGAGCAGTTCTTC. Translating gives CASSRGTSGYNEQFF.